The present TCR beta chain was sequenced within a study of shared T cell receptors in the human thymus (dated by TCRdb to the early 2020s). Some background on the complete study: The study investigated the way shared, self-reactive T-cell receptor alpha chains are produced in the human thymus.

The count of this clone is one. The antigen it recognizes is unknown. Within one base of it there is no much larger clone, and no base qualities were kept. Libraries were constructed by the immunoSEQ multiplex PCR assay. TCRdb re-hosts the immuneACCESS table, in-frame sequences only. Its copies lack some clones; in the studies checked, an unresolved V gene accounts for under half of them, and the cause for the rest is not known. The sample table lists about 710,000 clones, about 89% of them with a count of one. The top ten hold about 0.0094% of the sample. The germline V gene sets CDR1 to SGHDN and CDR2 to FVKESK. Relative to germline, V is missing 0 bases and J is missing 4 bases, with 10 bases of the junction outside any gene match. The CDR3 contains 18 residues, cysteine and phenylalanine counted. Only CDR3 DNA is held: 54 bases, read in frame from base 1. This same sample was also taken into another study, of human thymus T cells. Taken from the second paper: Donors were immunologically healthy infants undergoing open corrective cardiac surgery for congenital heart defects in Finland. Thymus tissue was collected as surgical resects that were removed during corrective cardiac surgery. V and J gene segment usage appeared biased in both thymic and peripheral blood repertoires. The related research found that thymic TCR repertoires overlapped highly between unrelated individuals. The study described the TCR alpha and beta repertoires in eight or nine infant thymus samples and a few matching peripheral blood samples. Donor ages ranged from 7 to 244 days, and the cohort comprised over 5 male and a couple of female infants. Thymocytes were released mechanically from tissue and stored at -70 °C as pellets of roughly 9-32 million cells. Genomic DNA was extracted from frozen cell pellets with a QIAsymphony instrument. The immunoSEQ multiplex PCR assay was used to amplify the TCRB and TCRAD loci from a standardized amount of quality-controlled genomic DNA. Amplicons spanned the V(D)J region at a length sufficient to cover the CDR3 and identify V and J genes. Amplicon sequencing was performed on an Illumina platform through the commercial immunoSEQ service. Primer bias and sequencing errors were corrected using previously described methods, and TCRAD and TCRB definitions followed the IMGT database. The repertoires were analysed using immunoSEQ Analyzer 3.0 and VDJTools for basic statistics, V/J segment usage, diversity estimates, rarefaction and pairwise overlap. Diversity was estimated using the Chao1, ChaoE, Efron-Thisted, Shannon and inverse Simpson indices, and was also estimated on datasets down-sampled to the size of the smallest sample. Repertoire overlap used strict matching of CDR3 nucleotide sequence, V gene and J gene, with Jaccard-based multidimensional scaling clustering. On average, thymus samples gave 750,000 to 950,000 unique TCRB clonotypes, whereas blood samples gave 75,000 to 85,000.

The TCR sequence derives from a boy under two years old with a congenital heart defect. Donor details come from another sample of the same person, matched by shared clones. Specimen: thymocytes. In this chain, TRBV14 is recombined with TRBJ2-1, with TRBD2 matching 9 junction bases. The CDR3 in this case is CASSQEGGLAPLYNEQFF. The bases are TGTGCCAGCAGCCAAGAAGGGGGACTAGCCCCCCTTTACAATGAGCAGTTCTTC.